Shown below are 27 T cell receptor beta chains from a single sample sequenced in a study of blood T cell repertoires in COVID-19 (dated by TCRdb to the early 2020s). The method behind the library was the immunoSEQ multiplex PCR assay. Here the immuneACCESS table is served through TCRdb, limited to in-frame sequences with V and J called. Missing clones are a known gap in these copies; in checked studies unresolved V genes cover under half, and the rest lacks a known reason. The sample contains hundreds of thousands of clones, about 88% of them found a single time. Jointly, the top ten make up less than 9% of the sample. The sequenced sample consisted of peripheral blood. These receptors were taken from a woman in her sixties or seventies with COVID-19, enrolled during active disease.

This clone was picked up a small number of times. This chain connects TRBV9 to TRBJ1-5; D gene ambiguous. There are 13 residues in the CDR3. CDR1 is SGDLS and CDR2 is YYNGEE in the germline V gene. Deletions cut 2 bases from V and 9 bases from J, with 12 bases between. Written as DNA, the CDR3 is TGTGCCAGCAGCGTCGTACTCGGTGGGCCCCAGCATTTT. Translation: CASSVVLGGPQHF.

The J gene is TRBJ1-3, the V gene TRBV5-6; D is possibly TRBD1 (5 bases). There are 16 residues in the CDR3. Trimming removed 1 base at V and 0 bases at J, with 11 bases between. Germline V gene data show CDR1 as SGHDT and CDR2 as YYEEEE. The CDR3 DNA follows: TGTGCCAGCAGCTTGTGGGGGGAATTCTCTGGAAACACCATATATTTT. Translation: CASSLWGEFSGNTIYF.

The chain carries TRBV5-1 and TRBJ2-1; 10 bases are a match to TRBD2. The V and J ends lost 1 base and 9 bases, in that order; junction bases with no gene match: 4. Germline V CDR1 and CDR2: SGHRS, YFSETQ. The CDR3 extends over 14 amino acids. The CDR3 protein is CASSLLAGAGEQFF. CDR3 DNA: TGCGCCAGCAGCTTGCTAGCGGGGGCTGGTGAGCAGTTCTTC.

V and J are TRBV3-1 (or the pseudogene TRBV3-2) and TRBJ1-1; possibly TRBD1 for D (6 bases). V was cut by 0 bases and J by 4 bases, with 18 bases left in between. The CDR3 totals 17 residues. CDR1 LGHDT and CDR2 YNNKEL come from the germline V gene (reference sequence). In DNA form, the CDR3 reads TGTGCCAGCAGCCAAGATCGCGAAGGGGGTAGGGGCACTGAAGCTTTCTTT. Translated, it gives CASSQDREGGRGTEAFF.

V is TRBV3-1 (or the pseudogene TRBV3-2) and J is TRBJ2-7; the match to TRBD1 covers 11 bases. Per germline, CDR1 LGHDT and CDR2 YNNKEL (reference sequence). V dropped 2 bases and J dropped 6; count of bases not matched to a gene: 12. The CDR3 runs to 17 residues. In DNA, the CDR3 is TGTGCCAGCAGCCAAACGTGGTCCGGGACAGGGGGAAGCGAGCAGTACTTC. It encodes CASSQTWSGTGGSEQYF.

The chain carries TRBV30 and TRBJ1-4; 10 bases align to TRBD1. V lost 7 bases to trimming and J lost 2 bases; unmatched junction nucleotides: 7. The CDR3 spans 15 residues. Germline V gene sequence: CDR1 GTSNPN, CDR2 SVGIG (reference sequence). The CDR3 DNA sequence: TGTGCCTTGGACAGGGGGAGACTCACTAATGAAAAACTGTTTTTT. This sequence encodes CALDRGRLTNEKLFF.

The V and J genes are TRBV27 and TRBJ1-5; no reliable D call. V was pared by 2 bases and J by 5 bases, with 7 bases between. The CDR3 extends over 13 amino acids. Germline CDR1 reads MNHEY; CDR2 reads SMNVEV (reference sequence). The CDR3 DNA reads TGTGCCAGCAGTTTAAACGGGGATCAGCCCCAGCATTTT. As protein: CASSLNGDQPQHF.

CDR3 region: CSASEEGYTF. The CDR3 DNA reads as TGCAGTGCTAGCGAAGAGGGCTACACCTTC. V usage is TRBV20-1 and J usage is TRBJ1-2; the D is unclear. This CDR3 is built from 10 residues. Germline assignment: CDR1 DFQATT and CDR2 SNEGSKA (reference sequence). V was trimmed by 3 bases and J by 8 bases, leaving 7 bases between them.

The chain uses TRBV6-4 and TRBJ2-1; 8 bases line up with TRBD1. Per the germline V gene, CDR1 is MRHNA and CDR2 is SNTAGT. V was clipped by 7 bases and J by 7 bases; unmatched bases: 15. The length of the CDR3 is 16 residues. The CDR3 spells CASNVSGTGRGNEQFF. The CDR3 DNA is TGTGCCAGCAACGTATCCGGGACAGGCAGAGGGAATGAGCAGTTCTTC.

The chain carries TRBV9 and TRBJ2-1; TRBD2 is a possible D gene (6 bases). Trimming stripped 0 bases from V and 2 bases from J, with 6 bases between. The V gene's germline CDR1 is SGDLS and CDR2 YYNGEE. The length of the CDR3 is 14 residues. The CDR3 coding sequence is TGTGCCAGCAGCGTAGGGAGGGCCTACAATGAGCAGTTCTTC. Residues: CASSVGRAYNEQFF.

This sequence joins TRBV20-1 and TRBJ1-6; D perhaps matches TRBD1 (5 bases). Germline V gives CDR1 DFQATT, CDR2 SNEGSKA (reference sequence). The CDR3 runs to 16 residues. V was cut by 3 bases and J by 4 bases, with 16 bases left in between. The CDR3 protein is CSASDRRGLYNSPLHF. CDR3 nucleotides: TGCAGTGCTAGTGACCGGAGGGGCTTATATAATTCACCCCTCCACTTT.

The chain recombines TRBV7-3 with TRBJ2-3, with 7 nucleotides matching TRBD1. Trimming cost V 5 bases and J 5 bases; bases outside gene matches: 7. The CDR3 sequence is 14 residues long. The germline V gene encodes CDR1 SGHTA and CDR2 FQGTGA. As DNA, the CDR3 is TGTGCCAGCAGCGGGAAGGGGGCTGAAGATACGCAGTATTTT. Translating gives CASSGKGAEDTQYF.

The chain carries TRBV27 and TRBJ2-3; TRBD2 is a possible D gene (6 bases). Trimming cost V 2 bases and J 2 bases, with 11 bases left between them. The CDR3 contains 15 residues. Germline V gives CDR1 MNHEY, CDR2 SMNVEV (reference sequence). CDR3 loop: CASSLTGGATDTQYF. For the CDR3, the DNA is TGTGCCAGCAGTTTAACGGGCGGGGCCACAGATACGCAGTATTTT.

The chain couples TRBV10-3 to TRBJ2-7, with 7 nucleotides matching TRBD1. Germline-derived CDR1 and CDR2 are ENHRY and SYGVKD. This CDR3 contains 15 residues. With 10 bases clipped from V and 1 base from J, the junction kept 13 bases outside the gene matches. CDR3 region: CATTPGQGDSYEQYF. Here the CDR3 DNA reads TGTGCCACCACCCCTGGTCAGGGGGATTCCTACGAGCAGTACTTC.

This rearrangement joins TRBV2 to TRBJ1-1; 7 nucleotides line up with TRBD1. J gave up 5 bases and V 3 bases, and 9 bases lay outside the gene matches. This CDR3 comprises 15 residues. The germline gives CDR1 SNHLY, CDR2 FYNNEI. The CDR3 DNA follows: TGTGCCAGCAGTGACGTCGGACAGGTGGTAACTGAAGCTTTCTTT. Protein sequence: CASSDVGQVVTEAFF.

The gene calls are TRBV11-3 and TRBJ2-3, with no clear D. V lost 5 bases to trimming and J lost 4 bases, with 10 bases between them. The CDR3 covers 13 residues. Germline V lookup: CDR1 SGHNT, CDR2 YENEEA. CDR3 sequence: CASSPRFPDTQYF. The CDR3 DNA sequence: TGTGCCAGCAGCCCCCGGTTCCCAGATACGCAGTATTTT. The full variable domain, completed using reference TRBV11-3 and TRBJ2-3, is EAGVVQSPRYKIIEKKQPVAFWCNPISGHNTLYWYLQNLGQGPELLIRYENEEAVDDSQLPKDRFSAERLKGVDSTLKIQPAELGDSAVYLCASSPRFPDTQYFGPGTRLTVL.

This clone is a singleton in its sample. The chain recombines TRBV6-5 with TRBJ2-1, with a weak D call TRBD2 (6 bases). The CDR3 covers 11 residues. From germline, CDR1 is MNHEY and CDR2 SVGAGI. The V end was cut by 8 bases, the J end by 12 bases, with 14 bases between. This chain's CDR3 is CASGGRFGQFF. The CDR3 DNA reads TGTGCCAGCGGGGGGAGATTCGGGCAGTTCTTC.

The rearrangement links TRBV9 to TRBJ2-2, with 10 bases that match TRBD2. V dropped 2 bases and J dropped 3; count of bases not matched to a gene: 4. The CDR3 sequence is 16 residues long. Per the germline V gene, CDR1 is SGDLS and CDR2 is YYNGEE. The CDR3 coding sequence is TGTGCCAGCAGCGTTAGCGGGGGGCCAGACACCGGGGAGCTGTTTTTT. Translation: CASSVSGGPDTGELFF.

The chain has TRBV27 and TRBJ1-1, with D unclear. Germline loops: CDR1 MNHEY, CDR2 SMNVEV (reference sequence). Trimming shortened V by 3 bases and J by 3 bases, and 14 bases separated the two germline ends. The CDR3 length is 15 residues. CDR3 loop: CASSFQAFGDTEAFF. The CDR3 bases are TGTGCCAGCAGTTTTCAGGCCTTCGGGGACACTGAAGCTTTCTTT.

This CDR3 is CATSRGASGGTDTQYF. The CDR3 region has the DNA TGTGCCACCAGCAGAGGGGCTAGCGGGGGCACAGATACGCAGTATTTT. The chain is built from TRBV15 and TRBJ2-3; TRBD2 aligns across 9 bases. The CDR3 spans 16 residues. V was clipped by 1 base and J by 1 base; unmatched bases: 3. Germline assignment: CDR1 LNHNV and CDR2 YYDKDF (reference sequence). Based on the CDR3 plus reference TRBV15 and TRBJ2-3, the full variable domain is DAMVIQNPRYQVTQFGKPVTLSCSQTLNHNVMYWYQQKSSQAPKLLFHYYDKDFNNEADTPDNFQSRRPNTSFCFLDIRSPGLGDTAMYLCATSRGASGGTDTQYFGPGTRLTVL.

The chain is built from TRBV12-3 or TRBV12-4 and TRBJ1-2; D not certain. Trimming left V 5 bases short and J 5 bases short, with 9 bases between. The CDR3 consists of 12 residues. The CDR3 is CASSRGPYGYTF. The CDR3 nucleotides are TGTGCCAGCAGTCGGGGTCCTTATGGCTACACCTTC.

The CDR3 spells CSASPVETQYF. In DNA form, the CDR3 reads TGCAGTGCTAGCCCCGTAGAGACCCAGTACTTC. The chain links TRBV20-1 to TRBJ2-5; D is undetermined. In germline, CDR1 is DFQATT, CDR2 SNEGSKA (reference sequence). V gave up 3 bases and J gave up 4 bases, with 6 bases separating them. The CDR3 has 11 amino acids.

The chain is built from TRBV29-1 and TRBJ2-3; the D gene is possibly TRBD2 (7 bases). Trimming took 5 bases from V and 8 from J, leaving 20 bases between them. Looked up from germline, CDR1 is SQVTM and CDR2 is ANQGSEA. The CDR3 contains 14 residues. CDR3 in DNA: TGCAGCGTTAGAGGAGGGGGGGGCAAGGGTACGCAGTATTTT. Translated, it gives CSVRGGGGKGTQYF.

The V and J genes are TRBV3-1 (or the pseudogene TRBV3-2) and TRBJ2-7; a weak D match, TRBD2 (5 bases). The CDR3 runs 13 residues. From germline, CDR1 is LGHDT and CDR2 YNNKEL (reference sequence). The germline V and J ends were trimmed by 1 base and 3 bases, with 7 bases remaining between them. This chain's CDR3 is CASSQGLFYEQYF. CDR3 DNA: TGTGCCAGCAGCCAAGGACTATTCTACGAGCAGTACTTC.

The chain employs TRBV12-3 or TRBV12-4 and TRBJ2-2; no definite D call. CDR3 length: 11 amino acids. V gave up 2 bases and J gave up 7 bases, with 2 bases separating them. In nucleotides, the CDR3 is TGTGCCAGCAGTTTACTCGGGGAGCTGTTTTTT. This encodes CASSLLGELFF.

V gene TRBV5-1 combines with J gene TRBJ1-1, with 10 positions matching TRBD1. Germline V gene sequence: CDR1 SGHRS, CDR2 YFSETQ. The J segment lost 4 bases and the V segment lost 0 bases, leaving 6 bases of the junction unmatched. This CDR3 has 16 residues. In DNA form, the CDR3 reads TGCGCCAGCAGCTTGGGCGACAGGGGGCGGGGCACTGAAGCTTTCTTT. Translating it yields CASSLGDRGRGTEAFF.

This chain links TRBV27 with TRBJ1-1; D possibly corresponds to TRBD1 (5 bases). Trimming stripped 6 bases from V and 5 bases from J, with 13 bases between. CDR1 is MNHEY, CDR2 SMNVEV, per germline (reference sequence). This CDR3 has 13 amino acids. The CDR3 nucleotides are TGTGCCAGCAGGCTCAAGGAGGGGACTGAAGCTTTCTTT. Translating gives CASRLKEGTEAFF.